This T cell receptor (beta chain) stems from a study of cytomegalovirus exposure and HLA in healthy donors. Looked up from germline, CDR1 is PRHDT and CDR2 is FYEKMQ (reference sequence). CDR3 length: 13 amino acids. Trimming removed 5 bases from V and 3 bases from J; junction bases left unmatched: 2. Profiled with immunoSEQ multiplex PCR; TCRdb holds only in-frame clones, not every one. The data contain roughly 130,000 clones, about nine tenths of them singletons. What was sequenced was PBMCs. The chain uses TRBV13 and TRBJ1-2, with TRBD1 matching 8 bases. The TCR comes from a young man in good health and CMV-seronegative. In nucleotides, the CDR3 is TGTGCCAGCAGCATGGACAGGGACTATGGCTACACCTTC. Translation: CASSMDRDYGYTF.